Sequencing of this TCR beta chain was carried out in a study of beta chain features in type 1 diabetes. Study context: The study examined roughly 110,000,000 sorted cells across all samples.

In this sample, this clone turned up a few times. Sequenced material consisted of expressed TCRB transcripts (all of the isolated RNA was reverse transcribed). Data came from immunoSEQ multiplex PCR; TCRdb stores just in-frame clones and leaves some out. The table lists more than 300,000 clones, roughly 8% of them singletons. Germline CDR1 reads SNHLY; CDR2 reads FYNNEI. V lost 3 bases and J lost 2, with 12 bases in between. This CDR3 spans 15 amino acids. The gene calls are TRBV2 and TRBJ2-3; D is unclear. The origin of this receptor is a woman in her late teens or twenties in good health. The sample comprised central memory CD4+ T cells from blood. The CDR3, as DNA: TGTGCCAGCAGTGACGGCCAGGTTAACACAGATACGCAGTATTTT. The encoded protein is CASSDGQVNTDTQYF.